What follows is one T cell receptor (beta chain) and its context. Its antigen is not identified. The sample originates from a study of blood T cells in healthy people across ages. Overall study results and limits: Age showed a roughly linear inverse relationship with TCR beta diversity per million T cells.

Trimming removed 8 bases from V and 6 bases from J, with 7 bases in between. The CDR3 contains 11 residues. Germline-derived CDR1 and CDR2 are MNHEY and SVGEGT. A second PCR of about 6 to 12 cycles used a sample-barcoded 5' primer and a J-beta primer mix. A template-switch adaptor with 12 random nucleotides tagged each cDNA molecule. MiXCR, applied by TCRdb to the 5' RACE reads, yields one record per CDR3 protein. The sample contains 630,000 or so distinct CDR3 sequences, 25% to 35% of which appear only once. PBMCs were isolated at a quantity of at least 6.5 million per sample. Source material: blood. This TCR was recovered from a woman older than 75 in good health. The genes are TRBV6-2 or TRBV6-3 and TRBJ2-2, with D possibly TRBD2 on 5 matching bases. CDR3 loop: CASLRAGELFF. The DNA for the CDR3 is TGTGCCAGCCTGAGGGCCGGGGAGCTGTTTTTT.